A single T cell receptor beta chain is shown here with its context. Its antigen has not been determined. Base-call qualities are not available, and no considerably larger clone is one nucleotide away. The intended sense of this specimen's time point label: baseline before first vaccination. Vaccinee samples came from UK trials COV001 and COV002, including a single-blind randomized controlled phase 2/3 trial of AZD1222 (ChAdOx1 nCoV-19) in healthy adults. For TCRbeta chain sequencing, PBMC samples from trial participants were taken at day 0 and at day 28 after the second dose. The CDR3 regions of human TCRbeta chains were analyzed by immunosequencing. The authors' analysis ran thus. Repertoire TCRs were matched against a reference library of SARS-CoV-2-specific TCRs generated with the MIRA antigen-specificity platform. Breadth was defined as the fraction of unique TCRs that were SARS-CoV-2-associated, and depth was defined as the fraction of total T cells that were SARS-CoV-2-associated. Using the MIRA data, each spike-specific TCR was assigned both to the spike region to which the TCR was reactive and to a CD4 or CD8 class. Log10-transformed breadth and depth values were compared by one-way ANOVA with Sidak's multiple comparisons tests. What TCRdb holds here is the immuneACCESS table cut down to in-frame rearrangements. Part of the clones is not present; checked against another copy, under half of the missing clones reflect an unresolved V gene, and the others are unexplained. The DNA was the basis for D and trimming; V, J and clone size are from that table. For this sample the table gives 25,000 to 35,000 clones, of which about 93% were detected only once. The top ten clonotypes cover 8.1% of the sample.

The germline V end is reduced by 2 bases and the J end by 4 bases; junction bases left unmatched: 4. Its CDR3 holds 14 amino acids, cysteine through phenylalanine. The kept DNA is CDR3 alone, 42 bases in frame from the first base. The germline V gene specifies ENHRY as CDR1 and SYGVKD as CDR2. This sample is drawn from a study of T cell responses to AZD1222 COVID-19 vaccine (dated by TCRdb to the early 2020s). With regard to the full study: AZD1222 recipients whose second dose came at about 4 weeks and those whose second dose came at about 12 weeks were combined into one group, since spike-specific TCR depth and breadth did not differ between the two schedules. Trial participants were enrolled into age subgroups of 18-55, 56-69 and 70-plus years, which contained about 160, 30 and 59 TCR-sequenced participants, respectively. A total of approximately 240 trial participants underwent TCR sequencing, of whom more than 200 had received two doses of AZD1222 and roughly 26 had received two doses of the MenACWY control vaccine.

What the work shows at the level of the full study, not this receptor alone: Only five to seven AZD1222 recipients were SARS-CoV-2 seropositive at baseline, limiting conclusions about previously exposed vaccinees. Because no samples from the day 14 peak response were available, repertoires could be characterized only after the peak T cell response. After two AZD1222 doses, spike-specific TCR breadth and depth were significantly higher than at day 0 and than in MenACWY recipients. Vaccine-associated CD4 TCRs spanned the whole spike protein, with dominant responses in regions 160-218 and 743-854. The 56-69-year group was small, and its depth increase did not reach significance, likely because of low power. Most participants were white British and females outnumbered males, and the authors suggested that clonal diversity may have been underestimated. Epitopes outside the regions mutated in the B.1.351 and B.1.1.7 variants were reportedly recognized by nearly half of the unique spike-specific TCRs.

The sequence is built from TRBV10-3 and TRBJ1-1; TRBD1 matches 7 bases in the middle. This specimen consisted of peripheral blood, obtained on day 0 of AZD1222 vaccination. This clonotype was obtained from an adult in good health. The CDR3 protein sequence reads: CAISERQGGTEAFF. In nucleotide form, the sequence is TGTGCCATCAGTGAGCGCCAGGGGGGCACTGAAGCTTTCTTT.